Shown below are 14 T cell receptor beta chains from a single sample sequenced in a study of blood T cell repertoires in COVID-19. Profiled with immunoSEQ multiplex PCR; TCRdb holds only in-frame clones, not every one. Of about 82,000 clones listed, more than 75% are singletons. The sequenced material came from peripheral blood. Receptors were obtained from a man in his forties or fifties with active or convalescent COVID-19.

This clone appeared once. V gene TRBV6-5 combines with J gene TRBJ1-5; 8 bases align to TRBD1. CDR3 length: 14 residues. Unmatched junction bases numbered 4, after V lost 6 bases and J lost 3 bases. Looked up from germline, CDR1 is MNHEY and CDR2 is SVGAGI. The CDR3 DNA is TGTGCCAGCAGCAGGACAGGGACCAATCAGCCCCAGCATTTT. Translated, it gives CASSRTGTNQPQHF.

Only a few counts were recorded for this clone. This sequence joins TRBV10-1 and TRBJ2-3; 9 bases are a match to TRBD2. The CDR3 contains 15 residues. The germline CDR1 and CDR2 sequences are WNHNN and SYGVQD (reference sequence). The trim removed 3 bases at V and 6 bases at J, leaving 7 bases unmatched. The CDR3 DNA reads TGCGCCAGCAGTGACCTAGCGGGGCCAGGTGATACGCAGTATTTT. This translates into CASSDLAGPGDTQYF.

The chain links TRBV19 to TRBJ1-5; a possible D gene is TRBD1 (6 bases). CDR3 size: 17 residues. The ends were cut back, 3 bases at V and 3 bases at J, with 18 bases in the middle. Germline assignment: CDR1 LNHDA and CDR2 SQIVND (reference sequence). DNA for the CDR3: TGTGCCAGTAGTATCTCCTCTGGACAGATGAACAATCAGCCCCAGCATTTT. Protein sequence: CASSISSGQMNNQPQHF. Drawing the rest from reference TRBV19 and TRBJ1-5, the complete variable domain is DGGITQSPKYLFRKEGQNVTLSCEQNLNHDAMYWYRQDPGQGLRLIYYSQIVNDFQKGDIAEGYSVSREKKESFPLTVTSAQKNPTAFYLCASSISSGQMNNQPQHFGDGTRLSIL.

The chain carries TRBV2 and TRBJ1-6, with 7 bases aligning to TRBD1. The CDR3 has 14 residues. Trimming took 5 bases from V and 7 from J; bases not matched to a gene: 5. Germline CDR1 SNHLY, CDR2 FYNNEI. This chain's CDR3 is CASSSGTANSPLHF. As DNA, the CDR3 is TGTGCCAGCAGTTCCGGGACAGCCAATTCACCCCTCCACTTT.

The chain links TRBV5-4 to TRBJ2-1; perhaps TRBD1 as D (6 bases). The CDR3 loop spans 15 amino acids. Deletions cut 4 bases from V and 1 base from J, with 12 bases between. Looked up from germline, CDR1 is SGHNT and CDR2 is YYREEE (reference sequence). The CDR3 is CASSAQGLSYNEQFF. Written as DNA, the CDR3 is TGTGCCAGCAGCGCACAGGGTCTATCCTACAATGAGCAGTTCTTC.

The gene calls are TRBV7-2 and TRBJ1-5; D unresolved. The CDR3 consists of 15 residues. The V gene's germline CDR1 is SGHTA and CDR2 FQGNSA. V lost 4 bases and J lost 0, with 10 bases in between. DNA of the CDR3: TGTGCCAGCAGCTCCTCGCGGAATAGCAATCAGCCCCAGCATTTT. Protein: CASSSSRNSNQPQHF.

The V gene is TRBV28, the J gene TRBJ2-7; 11 positions match TRBD2. With 2 bases clipped from V and 7 bases from J, the junction kept 10 bases outside the gene matches. CDR3 size: 16 residues. The V gene's germline CDR1 is MDHEN and CDR2 SYDVKM. The CDR3: CASSLSLAGGQGEQYV. The CDR3 DNA is TGTGCCAGCAGTTTAAGCCTAGCGGGGGGCCAGGGGGAGCAGTACGTC.

This clone was detected a few times. The gene calls are TRBV18 and TRBJ1-4, with 7 bases lining up with TRBD1. This CDR3 has 15 residues. The trim removed 6 bases at V and 5 bases at J, leaving 9 bases unmatched. The V gene's germline CDR1 is KGHSH and CDR2 LQKENI. CDR3 sequence reads: CASSLTGQMNEKLFF. CDR3 nucleotide sequence: TGTGCCAGCTCGCTAACGGGACAGATGAATGAAAAACTGTTTTTT.

The chain employs TRBV30 and TRBJ2-3; 14 bases map to TRBD2. In germline, CDR1 is GTSNPN, CDR2 SVGIG (reference sequence). The CDR3 consists of 14 residues. The ends lost 8 bases at V and 3 bases at J; junction bases unmatched: 4. CDR3 bases: TGTGCCCGAGGACTAGCGGGGGGTACAGATACGCAGTATTTT. This sequence encodes CARGLAGGTDTQYF.

J is TRBJ2-7 and V is TRBV28; TRBD1 is a possible D gene (6 bases). The CDR3 runs 15 residues. Germline-derived CDR1 and CDR2 are MDHEN and SYDVKM. The ends were cut back, 4 bases at V and 2 bases at J, with 15 bases in the middle. CDR3 sequence: CASSSHLTGTYEQYV. The CDR3 region has the DNA TGTGCCAGCAGTTCCCACCTCACAGGGACCTACGAGCAGTACGTC.

The CDR3 reads CAWTIGGSETQYF. In nucleotides, the CDR3 is TGTGCCTGGACCATAGGGGGTTCAGAGACCCAGTACTTC. The rearrangement uses TRBV30 and TRBJ2-5, with D possibly TRBD1 on 6 matching bases. Germline V CDR1 and CDR2: GTSNPN, SVGIG (reference sequence). Deletions cut 4 bases from V and 4 bases from J, with 13 bases between. The CDR3 is made up of 13 amino acids.

A few counts support this clone. This chain links TRBV7-2 with TRBJ2-2, with D tentatively TRBD2 (6 bases). Germline assignment: CDR1 SGHTA and CDR2 FQGNSA. The CDR3 totals 15 residues. With 3 bases removed from V and 7 bases from J, the gap between germline ends came to 15 bases. CDR3 region: CASSFQGLLLGELFF. CDR3 sequence (DNA): TGTGCCAGCAGCTTCCAGGGACTTCTTCTCGGGGAGCTGTTTTTT.

The chain combines TRBV7-2 with TRBJ2-6; 7 bases match TRBD1. Per the germline V gene, CDR1 is SGHTA and CDR2 is FQGNSA. V shed 4 bases, J shed 0 bases, and the junction held 3 bases outside the gene matches. The CDR3 contains 16 residues. CDR3 nucleotide sequence: TGTGCCAGCAGCTCTACAGGGGCCTCTGGGGCCAACGTCCTGACTTTC. Protein product: CASSSTGASGANVLTF.

The V gene is TRBV6-6, the J gene TRBJ1-3, with D maybe TRBD1 (6 bases). CDR3 length: 16 amino acids. Germline loops: CDR1 MNHNY, CDR2 SVGAGI (reference sequence). V lost 0 bases, J lost 4 bases, and 13 bases lay in between. The CDR3, as DNA: TGTGCCAGCAGTTACTCGGTCGGGGGGCTCGGAAACACCATATATTTT. It codes for CASSYSVGGLGNTIYF.